The T cell receptor beta chain described here comes from a study of shared clonotypes between healthy human individuals. General study points: For sorted subsets, rarefaction showed incomplete sequencing despite large depth.

The test was conducted at deep level. Every subset had its genomic DNA shared out evenly among several immunoSEQ plates. In the original analysis: Because ImmunoSEQ provided only junction sequences with no quality scores, the filtering differed. TCRdb's copy holds only in-frame clones and misses some; the assay was immunoSEQ multiplex PCR. The V and J calls and clone size come from that table; D and trimming were worked out from the DNA. The table records more than 850,000 clones, about four fifths of them present only once. Germline lookup yields CDR1 LGHNA and CDR2 YSLEER. The V gene lost 4 bases and the J gene lost 9 bases, with 19 bases spanning the gap. The CDR3 has 15 residues. On this clone: What it binds is not known.

The source of this sequence is a young man in good health. Some clones in this sample may be carry-over from other donors' samples. The material sequenced was memory CD4+ T cells from PBMCs. Regarding subset: CD45RA-negative fraction. The chain uses TRBV4-3 and TRBJ2-1, with D possibly matching TRBD1 (5 bases). The CDR3 spells CASSPRTTSSPEQFF. The DNA for the CDR3 is TGCGCCAGCAGCCCTAGGACAACCAGCAGCCCTGAGCAGTTCTTC.